This section outlines one T cell receptor beta chain sequence together with its context. They built TCR cDNA with 5'RACE template switching, a step that put in a universal primer site and UMIs. TCRdb re-called the 5' RACE reads with MiXCR, one entry per CDR3 protein. The sample carries more than 50,000 distinct CDR3 sequences, 4.5% to 6% recorded once. The data originate from a study of T cells after yellow fever vaccination. At the level of the study: Memory subsets EM, EMRA, CM and Tscm were separated by sorting based on CD3, CD45RA, CCR7 and CD95.

Study-level results: Within the sorted memory subsets, almost all vaccine-responding clonotypes could not be detected on day 0.

Trimming took off 0 bases at V and 5 bases at J, with 11 bases between the two ends. CDR3 length equals 14 residues. CDR1 MNHEY and CDR2 SVGAGI come from the germline V gene. The chain links TRBV6-5 to TRBJ2-7; possibly TRBD2 for D (6 bases). Sequences were derived from PBMCs, either bulk or a sorted T-cell subset (CD4+, CD8+, memory, or dextramer-sorted; not recorded which), sampled on the day of the yellow fever booster vaccination. The sequence was collected from a man aged 18 to 29 who received the YFV17D yellow fever vaccine. As DNA, the CDR3 is TGTGCCAGCAGTTACTCCCAGACTAGTAACGAGCAGTACGTC. This gives the protein CASSYSQTSNEQYV.